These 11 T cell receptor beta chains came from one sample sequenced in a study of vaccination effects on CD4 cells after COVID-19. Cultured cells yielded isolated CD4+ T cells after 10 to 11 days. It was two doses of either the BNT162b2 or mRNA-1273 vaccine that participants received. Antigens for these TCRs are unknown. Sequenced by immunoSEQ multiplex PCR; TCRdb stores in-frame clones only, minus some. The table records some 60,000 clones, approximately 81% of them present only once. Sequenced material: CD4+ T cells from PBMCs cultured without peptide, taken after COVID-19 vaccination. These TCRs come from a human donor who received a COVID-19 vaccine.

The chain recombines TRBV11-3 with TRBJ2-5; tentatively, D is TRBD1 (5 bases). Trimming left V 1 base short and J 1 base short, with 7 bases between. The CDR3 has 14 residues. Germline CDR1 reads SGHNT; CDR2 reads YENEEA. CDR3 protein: CASSLGGSQETQYF. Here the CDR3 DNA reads TGTGCCAGCAGCTTAGGGGGCTCCCAAGAGACCCAGTACTTC.

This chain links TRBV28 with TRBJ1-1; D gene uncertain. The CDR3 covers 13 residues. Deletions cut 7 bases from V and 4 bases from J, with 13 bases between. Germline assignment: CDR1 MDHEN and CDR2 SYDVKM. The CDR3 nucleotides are TGTGCCAGCACTCTAGGCAGGTCCACTGAAGCTTTCTTT. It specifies CASTLGRSTEAFF.

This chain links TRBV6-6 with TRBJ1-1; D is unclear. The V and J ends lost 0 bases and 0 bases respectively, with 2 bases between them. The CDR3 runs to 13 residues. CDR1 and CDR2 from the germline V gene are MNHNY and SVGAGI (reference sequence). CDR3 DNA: TGTGCCAGCAGTTACTCGTTGAACACTGAAGCTTTCTTT. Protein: CASSYSLNTEAFF.

CDR3 in amino acids: CASRTGPGANVLTF. The CDR3 bases are TGTGCCAGCAGGACAGGCCCTGGGGCCAACGTCCTGACTTTC. The chain joins TRBV6-4 to TRBJ2-6; possibly TRBD1 for D (6 bases). Germline CDR1 and CDR2: MRHNA and SNTAGT. V was shortened by 6 bases and J by 2 bases, with 8 bases between the two germline ends. The CDR3 is made up of 14 amino acids.

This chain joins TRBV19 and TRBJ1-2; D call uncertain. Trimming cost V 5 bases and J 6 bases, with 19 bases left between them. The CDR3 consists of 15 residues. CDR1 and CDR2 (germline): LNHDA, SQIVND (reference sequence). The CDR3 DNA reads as TGTGCCAGTAGTTGGTCCAACACAAGTCTGGATGGCTACACCTTC. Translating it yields CASSWSNTSLDGYTF.

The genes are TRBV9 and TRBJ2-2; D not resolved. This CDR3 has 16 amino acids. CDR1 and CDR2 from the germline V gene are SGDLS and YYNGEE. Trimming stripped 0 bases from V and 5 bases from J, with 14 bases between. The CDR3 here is CASSVGLKRETGELFF. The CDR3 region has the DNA TGTGCCAGCAGCGTAGGCTTAAAAAGAGAGACCGGGGAGCTGTTTTTT.

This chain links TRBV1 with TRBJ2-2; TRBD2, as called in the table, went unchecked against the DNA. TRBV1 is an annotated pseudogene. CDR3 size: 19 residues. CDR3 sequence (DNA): TGCACCAGCAGCCAAGACCCAATAGCGGGGGCCTCGAACACCGGGGAGCTGTTTTTT. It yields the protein CTSSQDPIAGASNTGELFF.

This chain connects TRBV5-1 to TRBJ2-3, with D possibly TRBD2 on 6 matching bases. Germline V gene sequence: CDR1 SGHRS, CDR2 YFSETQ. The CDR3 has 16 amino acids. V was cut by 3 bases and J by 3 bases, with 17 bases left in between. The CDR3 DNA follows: TGCGCCAGCAGCTCCTTAGGAGGGAGTCGGACAGATACGCAGTATTTT. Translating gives CASSSLGGSRTDTQYF.

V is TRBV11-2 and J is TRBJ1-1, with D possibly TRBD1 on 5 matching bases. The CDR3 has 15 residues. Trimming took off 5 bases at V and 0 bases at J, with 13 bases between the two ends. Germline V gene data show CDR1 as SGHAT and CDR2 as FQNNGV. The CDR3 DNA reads TGTGCCAGCAGCCCCTGGGACGGTATGAACACTGAAGCTTTCTTT. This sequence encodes CASSPWDGMNTEAFF.

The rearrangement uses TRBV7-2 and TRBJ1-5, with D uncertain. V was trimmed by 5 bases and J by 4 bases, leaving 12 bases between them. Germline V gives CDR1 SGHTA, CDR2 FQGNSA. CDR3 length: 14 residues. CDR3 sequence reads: CASSPMGGNQPQHF. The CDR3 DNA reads TGTGCCAGCAGCCCTATGGGAGGTAATCAGCCCCAGCATTTT. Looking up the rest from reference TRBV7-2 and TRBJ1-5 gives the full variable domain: GAGVSQSPSNKVTEKGKDVELRCDPISGHTALYWYRQSLGQGLEFLIYFQGNSAPDKSGLPSDRFSAERTGGSVSTLTIQRTQQEDSAVYLCASSPMGGNQPQHFGDGTRLSIL.

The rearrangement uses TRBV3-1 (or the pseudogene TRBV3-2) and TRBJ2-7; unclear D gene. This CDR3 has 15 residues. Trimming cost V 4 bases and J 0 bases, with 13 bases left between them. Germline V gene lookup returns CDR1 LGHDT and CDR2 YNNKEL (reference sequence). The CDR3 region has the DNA TGTGCCAGCAGCCTTGGGCAGCGCGACTCCTACGAGCAGTACTTC. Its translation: CASSLGQRDSYEQYF.